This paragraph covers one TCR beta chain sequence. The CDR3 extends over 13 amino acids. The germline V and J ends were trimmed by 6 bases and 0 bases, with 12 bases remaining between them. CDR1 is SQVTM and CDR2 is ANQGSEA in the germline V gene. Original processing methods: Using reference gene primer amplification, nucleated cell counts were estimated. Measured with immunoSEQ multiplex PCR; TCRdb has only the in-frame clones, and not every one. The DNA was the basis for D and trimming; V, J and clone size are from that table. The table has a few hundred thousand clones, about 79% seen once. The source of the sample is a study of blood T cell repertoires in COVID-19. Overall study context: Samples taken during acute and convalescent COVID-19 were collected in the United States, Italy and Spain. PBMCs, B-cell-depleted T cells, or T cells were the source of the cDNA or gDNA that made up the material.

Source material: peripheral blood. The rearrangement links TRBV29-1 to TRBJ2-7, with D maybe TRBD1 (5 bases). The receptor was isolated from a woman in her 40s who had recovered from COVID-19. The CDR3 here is CSVRERTSYEQYF. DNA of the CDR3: TGCAGCGTCAGGGAAAGAACCTCCTACGAGCAGTACTTC.